The 20 T cell receptor beta chains below were found in one sample sequenced in a study of T-cell reconstitution after alpha-beta-depleted transplantation in children. The library targeted TCRbeta and was prepared with unique molecular identifiers. TCRdb analysed the PCR reads with MiXCR anew, one entry per CDR3 protein. The data hold roughly 500,000 distinct CDR3 sequences, with roughly 18% observed a single time. Source: PBMCs from the stem cell graft donor, taken from the stem cell graft. The receptors originated from a human donor who donated a stem cell graft to a child with acute lymphoblastic leukemia.

This clonotype was detected only a few times. The CDR3 protein is CASRGVGETQYF. The DNA for the CDR3 is TGCGCCAGCAGGGGAGTCGGGGAGACCCAGTACTTC. The rearrangement uses TRBV5-1 and TRBJ2-5, with a possible D match to TRBD2 (5 bases). Trimming cost V 5 bases and J 5 bases, with 10 bases left between them. The CDR3 has 12 residues. The germline V gene has CDR1 SGHRS and CDR2 YFSETQ.

This clonotype was counted between two and nine times. The chain employs TRBV30 and TRBJ2-7; 12 nucleotides align to TRBD2. This CDR3 has 15 amino acids. V lost 1 base to trimming and J lost 5 bases; unmatched junction nucleotides: 6. Germline-derived CDR1 and CDR2 are GTSNPN and SVGIG (reference sequence). CDR3 protein: CAWSGPGLAGDEQYF. The CDR3 coding sequence is TGTGCCTGGAGTGGGCCGGGACTAGCGGGTGACGAGCAGTACTTC.

The chain uses TRBV29-1 and TRBJ2-1; 7 positions match TRBD2. The CDR3 is 13 residues long. After removal of 5 bases from V and 2 bases from J, the junction contained 3 bases not matched to a gene. The V gene's germline CDR1 is SQVTM and CDR2 ANQGSEA. This CDR3 reads CSVNLAAYNEQFF. Written as DNA, the CDR3 is TGCAGCGTTAACCTAGCGGCCTACAATGAGCAGTTCTTC.

The sample holds a few counts of this clonotype. The chain couples TRBV4-1 to TRBJ2-7; 8 positions agree with TRBD2. Germline V lookup: CDR1 MGHRA, CDR2 YSYEKL. This CDR3 comprises 16 residues. The V segment lost 0 bases and the J segment 2 bases; nucleotides outside the gene matches: 6. The CDR3 loop is CASSQDLTGGTYEQYF. The DNA for the CDR3 is TGCGCCAGCAGCCAAGATCTGACGGGAGGGACCTACGAGCAGTACTTC.

This clonotype occurred a few times. The J gene is TRBJ2-7, the V gene TRBV20-1, with a tentative D call TRBD2 (6 bases). In germline, CDR1 is DFQATT, CDR2 SNEGSKA (reference sequence). V dropped 0 bases and J dropped 3 bases, with 15 bases sitting between them. This CDR3 contains 15 residues. CDR3 sequence reads: CSARESLGSRYEQYF. In nucleotides, the CDR3 is TGCAGTGCTAGAGAGTCCCTCGGGAGCCGCTACGAGCAGTACTTC.

There are many counts of this clonotype. V is TRBV3-1 and J is TRBJ2-7; D is uncertain. This CDR3 region has 15 residues. V lost 0 bases and J lost 3, with 12 bases in between. CDR1 LGHDT and CDR2 YNNKEL come from the germline V gene (reference sequence). CDR3 residues: CASSQEKGFLYEQYF. CDR3 DNA: TGTGCCAGCAGCCAAGAGAAAGGCTTTCTCTACGAGCAGTACTTC.

This clonotype was detected a few times. The chain carries TRBV5-1 and TRBJ2-1; D tentatively fits TRBD1 or TRBD2 (5 bases each). The length of the CDR3 is 14 residues. Trimming left V 0 bases short and J 9 bases short, with 13 bases between. Germline V lookup: CDR1 SGHRS, CDR2 YFSETQ. The CDR3 sequence is CASSLGGVKGEQFF. CDR3 DNA: TGCGCCAGCAGCTTGGGAGGGGTCAAGGGTGAGCAGTTCTTC. The full variable domain, completed using reference TRBV5-1 and TRBJ2-1, is KAGVTQTPRYLIKTRGQQVTLSCSPISGHRSVSWYQQTPGQGLQFLFEYFSETQRNKGNFPGRFSGRQFSNSRSEMNVSTLELGDSALYLCASSLGGVKGEQFFGPGTRLTVL.

There are a few counts of this clonotype. The chain links TRBV12-3 or TRBV12-4 to TRBJ2-7; possible D gene TRBD2, 6 bases. Trimming took 3 bases from V and 11 from J, leaving 14 bases between them. CDR3 length: 12 residues. The CDR3 here is CASSLEGAWEYF. The DNA for the CDR3 is TGTGCCAGCAGTTTGGAGGGTGCCTGGGAGTACTTC.

This clonotype was seen a few times. This sequence joins TRBV7-9 and TRBJ1-1; no clear D gene. The CDR3 consists of 17 residues. Trimming removed 3 bases at V and 0 bases at J, with 17 bases between. Germline CDR1 reads SEHNR; CDR2 reads FQNEAQ (reference sequence). The CDR3 here is CASSLPRSAAMNTEAFF. The CDR3, as DNA: TGTGCCAGCAGCTTGCCACGCAGTGCTGCCATGAACACTGAAGCTTTCTTT.

The gene calls are TRBV6-5 and TRBJ2-3; the match to TRBD2 covers 9 bases. From germline, CDR1 is MNHEY and CDR2 SVGAGI. Germline trimming cut 2 bases from V and 4 bases from J; bases unmatched to any gene: 1. The CDR3 is made up of 14 amino acids. CDR3 sequence reads: CASSYAGGSDTQYF. In DNA form, the CDR3 reads TGTGCCAGCAGTTACGCGGGAGGGTCAGATACGCAGTATTTT.

The V gene is TRBV24-1, the J gene TRBJ2-2; TRBD1 matches 10 bases. In germline, CDR1 is KGHDR, CDR2 SFDVKD. J lost 5 bases, V lost 7 bases, and 3 bases had no gene match. The CDR3 runs to 14 residues. CDR3 DNA: TGTGCCACCAGGGGGACAGGGGTGACCGGGGAGCTGTTTTTT. Translation: CATRGTGVTGELFF.

This clonotype has more than one count but fewer than ten. This chain links TRBV20-1 with TRBJ2-2; 7 bases are a match to TRBD2. This CDR3 has 17 residues. The trim removed 0 bases at V and 3 bases at J, leaving 10 bases unmatched. Germline CDR1 reads DFQATT; CDR2 reads SNEGSKA (reference sequence). DNA for the CDR3: TGCAGTGCTAGAGATGTCAATGCGGGGGAGTACACCGGGGAGCTGTTTTTT. This translates into CSARDVNAGEYTGELFF.

The CDR3 region has the DNA TGCAGTGCTAGAGATCTGGGGGCCAGGACAGGGTCTAACACCGGGGAGCTGTTTTTT. Protein product: CSARDLGARTGSNTGELFF. The J gene is TRBJ2-2, the V gene TRBV20-1, with 8 bases matching TRBD1. V lost 0 bases to trimming and J lost 2 bases; unmatched junction nucleotides: 14. The CDR3 runs to 19 residues. Germline V lookup: CDR1 DFQATT, CDR2 SNEGSKA (reference sequence).

This clonotype was counted only a few times. This chain uses TRBV12-3 or TRBV12-4 with TRBJ1-4; TRBD1 aligns across 7 bases. V shed 5 bases and J 0 bases; nucleotides not matched to a gene: 6. The CDR3 loop spans 16 amino acids. CDR3 sequence: CASSTGDSPTNEKLFF. In DNA form, the CDR3 reads TGTGCCAGCAGTACCGGGGACAGCCCAACTAATGAAAAACTGTTTTTT.

The sample holds a few counts of this clonotype. The chain recombines TRBV20-1 with TRBJ2-1, with 9 bases lining up with TRBD2. The CDR3 covers 18 residues. Per germline, CDR1 DFQATT and CDR2 SNEGSKA (reference sequence). Losses at the gene ends were 0 bases for V and 0 bases for J; bases not matched to a gene: 9. CDR3 protein: CSARETSGPGFSYNEQFF. CDR3 coding DNA: TGCAGTGCTAGAGAAACTAGCGGGCCGGGCTTCTCCTACAATGAGCAGTTCTTC.

This clonotype was seen more than once but under ten times. The V call is TRBV5-1, the J call TRBJ2-7, with TRBD2 matching over 8 bases. This CDR3 spans 15 amino acids. Losses at the gene ends were 2 bases for V and 0 bases for J; bases not matched to a gene: 4. Germline values: CDR1 SGHRS, CDR2 YFSETQ. The CDR3, as DNA: TGCGCCAGCAGCTTACTAGCGGCGAGCTCCTACGAGCAGTACTTC. It is translated as CASSLLAASSYEQYF.

This clonotype was seen a handful of times. V usage is TRBV5-1 and J usage is TRBJ2-7; 14 nucleotides line up with TRBD2. The CDR3 spans 15 residues. The ends lost 4 bases at V and 6 bases at J; junction bases unmatched: 6. Looked up from germline, CDR1 is SGHRS and CDR2 is YFSETQ. CDR3 residues: CASSRLAGGPFEQYF. DNA of the CDR3: TGCGCCAGCAGCCGACTAGCGGGAGGGCCTTTCGAGCAGTACTTC.

This clonotype was counted only a few times. V is TRBV20-1 and J is TRBJ1-6; 10 bases agree with TRBD1. The germline CDR1 and CDR2 sequences are DFQATT and SNEGSKA (reference sequence). The V and J ends lost 3 bases and 9 bases, in that order; junction bases with no gene match: 5. This CDR3 region has 14 residues. The CDR3 spells CSASRQGAGSPLHF. The CDR3 coding sequence is TGCAGTGCTAGTAGACAGGGGGCAGGTTCACCCCTCCACTTT.

This clonotype was detected only a few times. The V gene is TRBV5-1, the J gene TRBJ2-5; no clear D. CDR3 length equals 11 residues. Germline lookup yields CDR1 SGHRS and CDR2 YFSETQ. Trimming shortened V by 7 bases and J by 4 bases, and 8 bases separated the two germline ends. In nucleotides, the CDR3 is TGCGCCAGCCATACGGGAGAGACCCAGTACTTC. Translation: CASHTGETQYF.

This clonotype was counted a few times. The rearrangement joins TRBV15 to TRBJ2-6; tentatively, D is TRBD1 or TRBD2 (5 bases each). The CDR3 runs 15 residues. CDR1 is LNHNV and CDR2 is YYDKDF in the germline V gene (reference sequence). Trimming left V 1 base short and J 4 bases short, with 8 bases between. For the CDR3, the DNA is TGTGCCACCAGCAGAGCCGGGACCGGGGCCAACGTCCTGACTTTC. Its protein product is CATSRAGTGANVLTF.